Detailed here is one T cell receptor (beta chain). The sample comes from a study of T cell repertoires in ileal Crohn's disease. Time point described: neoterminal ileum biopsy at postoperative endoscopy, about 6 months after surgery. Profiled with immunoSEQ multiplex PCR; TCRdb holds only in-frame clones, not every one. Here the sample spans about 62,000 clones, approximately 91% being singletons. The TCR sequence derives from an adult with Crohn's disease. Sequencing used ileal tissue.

The CDR3: CASRGSGTSGTRYEQYF. The CDR3 DNA sequence: TGTGCCAGCAGAGGTTCCGGGACTAGCGGGACGCGCTACGAGCAGTACTTC. This chain links TRBV2 with TRBJ2-7; 13 bases are shared with TRBD2. V was clipped by 6 bases and J by 3 bases; unmatched bases: 11. Germline V lookup: CDR1 SNHLY, CDR2 FYNNEI. The CDR3 consists of 17 residues. Full variable domain (outside the CDR3, taken from reference TRBV2 and TRBJ2-7): EPEVTQTPSHQVTQMGQEVILRCVPISNHLYFYWYRQILGQKVEFLVSFYNNEISEKSEIFDDQFSVERPDGSNFTLKIRSTKLEDSAMYFCASRGSGTSGTRYEQYFGPGTRLTVT.